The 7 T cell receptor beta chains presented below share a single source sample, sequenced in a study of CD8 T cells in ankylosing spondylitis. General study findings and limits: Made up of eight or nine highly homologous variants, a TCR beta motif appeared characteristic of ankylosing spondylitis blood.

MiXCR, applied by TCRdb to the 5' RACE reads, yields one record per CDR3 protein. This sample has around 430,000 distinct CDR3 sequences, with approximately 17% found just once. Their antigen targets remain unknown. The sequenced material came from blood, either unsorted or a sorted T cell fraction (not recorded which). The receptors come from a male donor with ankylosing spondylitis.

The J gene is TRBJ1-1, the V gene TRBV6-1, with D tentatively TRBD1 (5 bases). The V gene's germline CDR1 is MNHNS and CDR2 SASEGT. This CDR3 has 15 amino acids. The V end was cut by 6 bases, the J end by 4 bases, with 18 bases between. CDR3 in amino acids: CASRAGGILGTEAFF. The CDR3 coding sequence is TGTGCCAGCAGGGCGGGGGGGATCTTGGGCACTGAAGCTTTCTTT.

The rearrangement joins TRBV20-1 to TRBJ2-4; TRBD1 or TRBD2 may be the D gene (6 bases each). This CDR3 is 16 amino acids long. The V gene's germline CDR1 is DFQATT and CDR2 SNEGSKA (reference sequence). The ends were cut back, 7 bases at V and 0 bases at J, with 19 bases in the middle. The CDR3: CSGMGSRGLAKNIQYF. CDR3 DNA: TGCAGTGGGATGGGGTCCAGGGGACTAGCCAAAAACATTCAGTACTTC.

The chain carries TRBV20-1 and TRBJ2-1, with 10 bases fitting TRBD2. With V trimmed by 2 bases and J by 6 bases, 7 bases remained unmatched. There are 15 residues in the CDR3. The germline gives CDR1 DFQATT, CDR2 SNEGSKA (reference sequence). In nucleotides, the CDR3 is TGCAGTGCTAGAAGCTTTACTAGCGGGACCAATGAGCAGTTCTTC. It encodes CSARSFTSGTNEQFF.

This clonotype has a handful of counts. The CDR3 nucleotides are TGTGCCACCAGCAGAGATAATGGTGAAGGGGAAGCTTTCTTT. It specifies CATSRDNGEGEAFF. The V call is TRBV15, the J call TRBJ1-1; D is undetermined. Trimming took off 0 bases at V and 8 bases at J, with 13 bases between the two ends. The germline V gene encodes CDR1 LNHNV and CDR2 YYDKDF (reference sequence). The CDR3 consists of 14 residues.

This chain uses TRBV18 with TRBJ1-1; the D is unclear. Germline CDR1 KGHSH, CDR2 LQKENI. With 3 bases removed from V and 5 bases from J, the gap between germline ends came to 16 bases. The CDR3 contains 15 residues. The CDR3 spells CASSPPGRVRTEAFF. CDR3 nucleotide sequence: TGTGCCAGCTCACCCCCCGGCAGAGTCCGGACTGAAGCTTTCTTT.

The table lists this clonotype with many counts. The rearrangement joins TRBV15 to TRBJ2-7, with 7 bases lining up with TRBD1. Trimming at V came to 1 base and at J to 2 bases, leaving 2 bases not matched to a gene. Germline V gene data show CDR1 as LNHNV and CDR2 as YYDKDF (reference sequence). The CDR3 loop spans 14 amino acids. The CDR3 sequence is CATSRAGQAYEQYF. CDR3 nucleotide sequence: TGTGCCACCAGCAGAGCCGGACAGGCCTACGAGCAGTACTTC.

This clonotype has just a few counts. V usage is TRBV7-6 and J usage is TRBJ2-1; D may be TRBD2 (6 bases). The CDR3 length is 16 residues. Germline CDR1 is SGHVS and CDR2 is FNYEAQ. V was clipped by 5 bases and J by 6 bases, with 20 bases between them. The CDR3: CASSLGGSRRSNEQFF. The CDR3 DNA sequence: TGTGCCAGCAGCCTAGGAGGGAGTCGGCGGTCCAATGAGCAGTTCTTC.